These T cell receptor beta chains were read from a single sample in a study of radiotherapy plus CTLA-4 blockade in lung cancer. Profiling relied on immunoSEQ multiplex PCR, and the TCRdb table lists in-frame clones only, not all of them. This table holds approximately 52,000 clones, roughly 77% found once. Sample: peripheral blood, taken from a patient treated with radiotherapy plus ipilimumab. All receptors come from a human donor with non-small cell lung cancer who had a complete response to radiotherapy plus ipilimumab. The CDR3 runs from the conserved cysteine through the conserved F or W. The D gene is left open where the match is weak. Size is stated for part of the rows, as once, few or many counts, or as a class when the clone is expanded.

>TRBJ2-7|TRBV19|.|14|.
TGTGCCAGTAGTCCCCGGCAGGGGGGATACGAGCAGTACTTC
CASSPRQGGYEQYF
>TRBJ1-6|TRBV15|.|16|.
TGTGCCACCAGCAGAGATCGAGGCAGACCTAATTCACCCCTCCACTTT
CATSRDRGRPNSPLHF
>TRBJ2-3|TRBV7-2|.|15|.
TGTGCCAGCAGCGAGAGCGGGTGGAGCACAGATACGCAGTATTTT
CASSESGWSTDTQYF
>TRBJ2-1|TRBV6-6|TRBD1|13|.
TGTGCCAGCAGCGACAGGGGAGACAATGAGCAGTTCTTC
CASSDRGDNEQFF
>TRBJ2-3|TRBV29-1|.|14|few
TGCAGCGTTGAACCGCCAGGGAAATCAGATACGCAGTATTTT
CSVEPPGKSDTQYF
>TRBJ2-1|TRBV19|TRBD1|12|.
TGTGCCAGTAGATCCAGGGGGAATGAGCAGTTCTTC
CASRSRGNEQFF
>TRBJ2-1|TRBV25-1|TRBD1|16|.
TGTGCCAGCAGTGCCGCGGACAGGGGGTTGTGGAATGAGCAGTTCTTC
CASSAADRGLWNEQFF
>TRBJ1-4|TRBV4-3|TRBD1|16|.
TGCGCCAGCAGCCAAGAAGGGACAGGGGTAAGAGAAAAACTGTTTTTT
CASSQEGTGVREKLFF
>TRBJ1-1|TRBV5-1|.|14|.
TGCGCCAGCAGCTTGAGACAGACGAACACTGAAGCTTTCTTT
CASSLRQTNTEAFF
>TRBJ2-2|TRBV7-2|.|15|once
TGTGCCAGCAGCCGAACCCAGGTCAAGGCCGGGGAGCTGTTTTTT
CASSRTQVKAGELFF
>TRBJ2-7|TRBV30|.|16|.
TGTGCCTGGAGTGTACTCAGTCAAACAAAGAGGTACGAGCAGTACTTC
CAWSVLSQTKRYEQYF
>TRBJ2-2|TRBV6-1|TRBD2|15|once
TGTGCCAGCAGTGAACGGCGGGAGGGCCCCGGGGAGCTGTTTTTT
CASSERREGPGELFF
>TRBJ2-2|TRBV30|TRBD2|14|.
TGTGCCCTGTTTGGGGGGGACGGCACCGGGGAGCTGTTTTTT
CALFGGDGTGELFF
>TRBJ1-4|TRBV7-7|.|15|.
TGTGCTAGCAGCCTAACCGGGACATCGGGGGAAAAACTGTTTTTT
CASSLTGTSGEKLFF
>TRBJ2-2|TRBV27|.|13|few
TGTGCCAGCAGAACCCCTAGCCCCGGGGAGCTGTTTTTT
CASRTPSPGELFF
>TRBJ2-7|TRBV5-4|TRBD1|16|.
TGTGCCAGCAGCTCCCAAGGACAGGGCTTCTCCTACGAGCAGTACTTC
CASSSQGQGFSYEQYF
>TRBJ2-1|TRBV7-9|TRBD2|17|.
TGTGCCAGCAGCTTTCCGGGACTAGGGGGGTCCTACAATGAGCAGTTCTTC
CASSFPGLGGSYNEQFF
>TRBJ2-2|TRBV18|.|15|.
TGTGCCAGCTCCCCGCGGGCCGCGAACACCGGGGAGCTGTTTTTT
CASSPRAANTGELFF
>TRBJ2-1|TRBV2|TRBD2|13|.
TGTGCCAGCAGTGGGGAGGGCTACAATGAGCAGTTCTTC
CASSGEGYNEQFF
>TRBJ2-2|TRBV10-3|TRBD1|17|.
TGTGCCATCAGGAGGGGTACAGGGGGCGGGAACACCGGGGAGCTGTTTTTT
CAIRRGTGGGNTGELFF
>TRBJ2-2|TRBV5-4|.|16|.
TGTGCCAGCAGCGCTCCAGAACCCAAGAACACCGGGGAGCTGTTTTTT
CASSAPEPKNTGELFF
>TRBJ2-3|TRBV7-2|TRBD2|16|.
TGTGCCAGCAGCCCACGGACTAGCGGGAGAACAGATACGCAGTATTTT
CASSPRTSGRTDTQYF
>TRBJ2-7|TRBV7-6|TRBD2|13|.
TGTGCCAGCACCTCTTCGGGGGGGTACGAGCAGTACTTC
CASTSSGGYEQYF
>TRBJ1-2|TRBV5-1|.|14|.
TGCGCCAGCAGCTTGGAGGGGCCCCTAAGGGGCTACACCTTC
CASSLEGPLRGYTF
>TRBJ1-6|TRBV7-2|TRBD1|15|.
TGTGCCAGCAGCTTATCACGACAGGGGAGTTCACCCCTCCACTTT
CASSLSRQGSSPLHF
>TRBJ1-2|TRBV30|.|13|.
TGTGCCTGGCAAGGGGGACACTTCTATGGCTACACCTTC
CAWQGGHFYGYTF
>TRBJ2-1|TRBV30|.|13|.
TGTGCCTGGAGTGCCGACTCGGGGAATGAGCAGTTCTTC
CAWSADSGNEQFF
>TRBJ2-5|TRBV7-2|TRBD1|16|.
TGTGCCAGCAGCTTAGCGCATGGGACAGGGCAAGAGACCCAGTACTTC
CASSLAHGTGQETQYF
>TRBJ2-1|TRBV2|.|13|few
TGTGCCAGCAATCTGGAGTCGGGAGATGAGCAGTTCTTC
CASNLESGDEQFF
>TRBJ2-2|TRBV5-4|TRBD1|15|.
TGTGCCAGCAGCGACGGACAGGGCGTAGGCGGGGAGCTGTTTTTT
CASSDGQGVGGELFF
>TRBJ2-1|TRBV12-5|TRBD1|15|.
TGTGCTAGTGGTTTCACGGACAGGATTGGGAATGAGCAGTTCTTC
CASGFTDRIGNEQFF
>TRBJ1-2|TRBV21-1|.|14|few
TGTGCCAGCAGCGCTTCGGGAGGGCTATATGGCTACACCTTC
CASSASGGLYGYTF
>TRBJ1-6|TRBV7-2|.|14|.
TGTGCCAGCAGCTTAGATCGAGGTGGATCACCCCTCCACTTT
CASSLDRGGSPLHF
>TRBJ1-3|TRBV19|.|14|few
TGTGCCAGTTTCGGACAGTACTCTGGAAACACCATATATTTT
CASFGQYSGNTIYF
>TRBJ2-3|TRBV28|TRBD2|14|.
TGTGCCAGCAGGACTAGCGGCAGGACAGATACGCAGTATTTT
CASRTSGRTDTQYF
>TRBJ1-1|TRBV25-1|TRBD1|14|few
TGTGCCAGCAGTGACCGGACAGGGGACACTGAAGCTTTCTTT
CASSDRTGDTEAFF
>TRBJ1-3|TRBV5-1|.|19|.
TGCGCCAGCAGCTTGGAAGGAGTAGCCAGAAGTTCTTCTGGAAACACCATATATTTT
CASSLEGVARSSSGNTIYF
>TRBJ1-2|TRBV2|.|15|.
TGTGCCAGCAGAGGGGAGAGGAGGGCCCGGTATGGCTACACCTTC
CASRGERRARYGYTF
>TRBJ1-5|TRBV27|.|16|.
TGTGCCAGCAGTTTATCCTGGGCCATCCCAGGGGAGCCCCAGCATTTT
CASSLSWAIPGEPQHF
>TRBJ1-5|TRBV7-8|.|16|.
TGTGCCAGCAGCTTAGAGGGGAAGTTGAGCAATCAGCCCCAGCATTTT
CASSLEGKLSNQPQHF
>TRBJ2-3|TRBV27|TRBD2|15|once
TGTGCCACCTCCCTAGCGGGGGGTTTCACAGATACGCAGTATTTT
CATSLAGGFTDTQYF
>TRBJ1-1|TRBV30|TRBD1|12|few
TGTGCCGGGAACAGGGGGCACACTGAAGCTTTCTTT
CAGNRGHTEAFF
>TRBJ2-7|TRBV5-6|.|16|.
TGTGCCAGCAGCTTGCCCCGGGGGGCATTGGGATGCGAGCAGTACTTC
CASSLPRGALGCEQYF
>TRBJ2-7|TRBV10-1|.|13|few
TGCGCCAGCAGTGAGTTAGCGAACGGCGAGCAGTACTTC
CASSELANGEQYF
>TRBJ1-5|TRBV6-5|.|15|.
TGTGCCAGCAGTTATAGAGGCGGATACAATCAGCCCCAGCATTTT
CASSYRGGYNQPQHF